These T cell receptor beta chains were read from a single sample in a study of blood T cell repertoires in COVID-19. TCRdb keeps only in-frame clones here, not all; method: immunoSEQ multiplex PCR. The table records around 64,000 clones, around 86% of them present only once. The material sequenced was peripheral blood. The receptors stem from a man in his fifties with active COVID-19. The CDR3 runs from the conserved cysteine through the conserved F or W. Fields, in order: clone size, V gene, CDR3 protein. The size of a clone is reported for some rows only, either as once, few or many, or as a class for expanded clones.

size: NA
V: TRBV4-2
CDR3: CASSQDPSGSGNEQFF

size: once
V: TRBV5-1
CDR3: CASSSGTGQGSYEQYF

size: once
V: TRBV7-2
CDR3: CASSPNRQGGTGELFF

size: NA
V: TRBV9
CDR3: CASSPGGRADTQYF

size: NA
V: TRBV9
CDR3: CASSVEPGQPQHF

size: NA
V: TRBV19
CDR3: CASSPFSGYEQYF

size: NA
V: TRBV18
CDR3: CASSLTGRHTEAFF

size: NA
V: TRBV7-2
CDR3: CASSLYGSNQPQHF

size: NA
V: TRBV20-1
CDR3: CSASRQGAANEKLFF

size: NA
V: TRBV24-1
CDR3: CATSDSRRIGGSYNEQFF

size: NA
V: TRBV18
CDR3: CASSGGQGSRNEQFF

size: NA
V: TRBV6-1
CDR3: CASSERGRAVWSVSDTQYF

size: few
V: TRBV19
CDR3: CASSSTSAGSYEQYF

size: many
V: TRBV19
CDR3: CASSPRDRIYEQYF

size: NA
V: TRBV6-1
CDR3: CASSEGMGAQGYTF

size: NA
V: TRBV5-6
CDR3: CASSLDREAKNIQYF

size: NA
V: TRBV5-1
CDR3: CASSPSGIGTQYF

size: NA
V: TRBV3-1/TRBV3-2
CDR3: CASSQGTGGVGELFF

size: NA
V: TRBV13
CDR3: CASSLRREDEAFF

size: NA
V: TRBV28
CDR3: CASKRASGNTIYF

size: few
V: TRBV7-9
CDR3: CASSLEAGAEAFF

size: once
V: TRBV27
CDR3: CASSLRDRPRETQYF

size: NA
V: TRBV29-1
CDR3: CSVHLLQGAQNEQFF

size: NA
V: TRBV19
CDR3: CASSIERQGAREQYF

size: NA
V: TRBV27
CDR3: CASSPHKGTFWPAFF

size: NA
V: TRBV27
CDR3: CASSSLDVWGHPPQNSYGYTF

size: NA
V: TRBV3-1/TRBV3-2
CDR3: CASSQDIQRSSGANVLTF

size: NA
V: TRBV10-3
CDR3: CAISPDRYQPQHF

size: NA
V: TRBV25-1
CDR3: CASSMSKGGAVKNEQFF

size: few
V: TRBV18
CDR3: CASSRERTGGEGGYTF

size: NA
V: TRBV27
CDR3: CASSTSGGGPRNNEQFF

size: NA
V: TRBV6-2/TRBV6-3
CDR3: CASSRHQFGANVLTF

size: once
V: TRBV7-2
CDR3: CASSLTSGRAYEQYF

size: NA
V: TRBV27
CDR3: CASSRNGQEETQYF

size: NA
V: TRBV2
CDR3: CASTRLTDTQYF

size: few
V: TRBV19
CDR3: CASSILGQGNQPQHF

size: NA
V: TRBV6-1
CDR3: CASSDLTSGSRKNIQYF

size: NA
V: TRBV7-6
CDR3: CASSGSGHSSYEQYF

size: NA
V: TRBV27
CDR3: CASSLTGNSEAFF

size: NA
V: TRBV4-2
CDR3: CASSQGLAESNEQFF

size: NA
V: TRBV5-1
CDR3: CASSLDRGSGANVLTF

size: NA
V: TRBV28
CDR3: CASRVGSSYEQYF

size: NA
V: TRBV2
CDR3: CASKVSGNTEAFF

size: NA
V: TRBV7-6
CDR3: CASSLVRRGQALYEQYF

size: NA
V: TRBV24-1
CDR3: CATSDALAGDYNEQFF

size: once
V: TRBV9
CDR3: CASSRQGGDEQYF

size: NA
V: TRBV4-1
CDR3: CASSQVDPRGQGAVNYGYTF

size: NA
V: TRBV19
CDR3: CASSIASGVPYNEQFF

size: NA
V: TRBV5-5
CDR3: CASSFGRGVNTEAFF

size: NA
V: TRBV3-1/TRBV3-2
CDR3: CASSQDGTGHTGELFF

size: NA
V: TRBV11-2
CDR3: CASSFGPQGRASPLHF

size: NA
V: TRBV7-9
CDR3: CASSLGAVSEAFF

size: NA
V: TRBV4-3
CDR3: CASSHPGQPEAFF

size: NA
V: TRBV27
CDR3: CASSLSRGDTGELFF

size: many
V: TRBV12-3/TRBV12-4
CDR3: CASSLGHPYGYTF

size: NA
V: TRBV6-6
CDR3: CASSSSGSYNEQFF

size: NA
V: TRBV10-3
CDR3: CAISESTGRSGANVLTF